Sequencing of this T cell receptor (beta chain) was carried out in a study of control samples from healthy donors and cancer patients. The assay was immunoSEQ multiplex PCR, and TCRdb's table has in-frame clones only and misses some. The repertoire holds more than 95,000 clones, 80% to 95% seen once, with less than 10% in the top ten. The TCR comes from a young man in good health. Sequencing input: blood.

The CDR3 DNA follows: TGTGCCAGCAGTGAATTCGGCACAAACACTGAAGCTTTCTTT. Encoded protein: CASSEFGTNTEAFF. J is TRBJ1-1 and V is TRBV6-1; D is uncertain. The CDR3 extends over 14 amino acids. V dropped 2 bases and J dropped 2 bases, with 9 bases sitting between them. In germline, CDR1 is MNHNS, CDR2 SASEGT.